This T cell receptor (beta chain) was identified during a study of T-cell memory formation after mild COVID-19. For the study at large: TCR clusters were largely donor specific. Regarding the study as a whole: Memory from before infection featured some responding clones, which suggests cross-reactive memory joined. Among CD4+ contracting clones, most were CM and EM, and CD8+ ones EMRA.

The V gene lost 3 bases and the J gene lost 4 bases, with 9 bases spanning the gap. The CDR3 has 14 residues. Remarks on this clonotype: Its antigen remains unknown.

MiXCR, run by TCRdb on the 5' RACE reads, gives a single entry per CDR3 protein. The sample lists about 140,000 distinct CDR3 sequences; around 15% were seen once. This sequence originates from an adult woman who had mild COVID-19 (a few samples of this study predate the infection). Cell type and time point are not known. Sequencing used PBMCs or a T cell subset sorted from them (not recorded which). The V and J genes are TRBV12-3 or TRBV12-4 and TRBJ1-4; D possibly corresponds to TRBD1 (5 bases). The CDR3 bases are TGTGCCAGCAGTTTCCGGGACTTTAATGAAAAACTGTTTTTT. The encoded protein is CASSFRDFNEKLFF.